This T cell receptor beta chain was found in a study of regulatory T cells in long-lasting Graves disease (dated by TCRdb to about 2021). A note on the overall study: Antithyroid drugs had been taken for less than 3 months by newly diagnosed Graves' disease patients. Patients with persistent Graves' disease were compared with patients with newly diagnosed Graves' disease using TCR sequencing and RNA sequencing of peripheral blood. The study was conducted in China and was registered as a clinical trial. A total of roughly 33 samples underwent TCR sequencing: about 13 from persistent and about 20 from newly diagnosed Graves' disease patients. Broader findings and caveats from the paper: Only the TCR beta chain was sequenced and analyzed. The small sample size was acknowledged by the authors as a limitation that may reduce accuracy. Persistent patients shared more public clonotypes among themselves (around 2,500) than newly diagnosed patients did (about 1,000). Preferential use of TRBV28, TRBJ1-2 and TRBJ2-5 was observed in persistent disease, whereas TRBV20-1 and TRBJ2-1 were favored in newly diagnosed disease. Compared with newly diagnosed patients, patients with persistent Graves' disease had lower TCR Shannon entropy and fewer highly expanded clones, which suggests clonal expansion. Because the primary lesion, thyroid tissue, could not be accessed, the study looked at peripheral blood alone.

The time point label on this specimen signifies: newly diagnosed GD, antithyroid drugs for less than 3 months. RNA was extracted from PBMCs in TRIzol for both TCR sequencing and RNA sequencing. The diagnosis of Graves' disease was made according to American Thyroid Association guidelines. Patients for the study were recruited at an endocrinology department in Xi'an, China. Each patient gave around 9.2 milliliters of peripheral blood, collected in an EDTA anticoagulant tube. PBMCs were isolated by Ficoll Paque Plus density gradient separation without further T cell sorting. RNA quality was checked with an Agilent 2100 Bioanalyzer and agarose gel, and concentration with a NanoDrop 2000. With respect to this clonotype: It lacks a known antigen. No base qualities exist here, and no much larger clone lies one base off it.

CDR1 and CDR2 (SGHTA, FQGTGA) derive from the germline V gene. The CDR3 numbers 15 residues from cysteine through phenylalanine. Left in the record is the CDR3 DNA by itself, 45 bases read in frame from the first base. V is shortened by 1 base, J by 0 bases, and the region joining them spans 8 bases. Library method: multiplex PCR. The sequencer was an Illumina HiSeq 4000. iRepertoire HTBI primers and Arm-PCR amplification of CDR3 regions were used to construct TCR beta libraries. Before sequencing, the PCR products went through gel purification. In the paper's pipeline: A total of around 66 TRBV and some 15 TRBJ segments were identified across samples and were used for gene usage analysis of CDR3 amino acid clonotypes. COPE and FqMerger were used to merge filtered high-quality paired reads into contigs. BLAST was used to align contigs to IMGT TRBV, TRBD and TRBJ reference genes, with CDR3 defined following IMGT. Any clonotype with a frequency above 0.1% was classified as a highly expanded clone. Shannon entropy was used to measure repertoire diversity, and the Gini coefficient was used to measure V-J evenness. A clonotype found in more than one individual was treated as public. TCRdb passed the public sequencing reads through fastp at Q25 and MiXCR, retaining productive beta sequences. For every CDR3 protein sequence, its rows merge into one entry that carries the most common genes and DNA. The V and J calls shown here were made by TCRdb, not taken from the authors' results. The sample yields hundreds of thousands of distinct CDR3 sequences; roughly 16% were counted once. In total, the top ten clones hold about 17% of the sample.

The data also belong to a second study, concerning T cells in Graves' hyperthyroidism and ophthalmopathy. That second publication adds: Graves' hyperthyroidism was defined as stable when no progression to ophthalmopathy occurred over 18 months of follow-up. Hyperthyroidism patients were newly diagnosed, with disease duration under 2 months, and aged 18 to 65 years. Exclusion was applied to patients with uncontrolled infections, other autoimmune diseases, pregnancy or lactation. Diagnoses relied on clinical symptoms, serum thyroxine and TRAb, thyroid ultrasound and orbital computed tomography. For the first round of RT-PCR on the TCR CDR3, the HTBI primer set was used together with the Qiagen OneStep RT-PCR kit. Most expanded thyroid clonotypes (frequency above 0.001) were also detected in blood, a finding suggesting that blood repertoires may reflect thyroid immune responses. A 13 V-J signature model separated ophthalmopathy from stable hyperthyroidism, with around 90% sensitivity and roughly 81% specificity in cross-validation and 80%/75% in testing. In validation, the model predicted progression to ophthalmopathy with roughly 70% sensitivity and approximately 78% specificity, a median of 6.5 months before onset. To identify distinguishing TCR V-J signatures, a discovery cohort of some 99 patients was used, comprising approximately 40 with Graves' ophthalmopathy and 57 with stable Graves' hyperthyroidism. Prospective prediction of ophthalmopathy was tested in an independent validation cohort of approximately 18 hyperthyroidism patients and around 16 patients who later progressed to ophthalmopathy. The 100 or so discovery patients were divided at random into training and test sets in a 7:3 ratio. Thyroid tissue and blood T-cell repertoires from six or seven Graves' hyperthyroidism patients were also compared in the study. Once sampling was done, hyperthyroidism patients were given methimazole at a starting dose of 30 mg daily, whereas ophthalmopathy patients were given high-dose intravenous methylprednisolone. Libraries were constructed in a second round of multiplex PCR, after which size selection and purification were performed. Libraries were sequenced paired-end with 100 bp reads on an Illumina HiSeq2000. SOAPnuke was used to process the raw data, removing reads that contained adapters or uncalled bases, had a mean Phred below 15, or lacked an exact match to the constant primer or identifier. High-quality paired reads were merged using COPE v1.2.5, and each unique nucleotide sequence was defined as a clonotype. Clonotypes were aligned to IMGT TRBV, TRBD and TRBJ reference segments using MiTCR v1.1. Only V-J combinations with frequency above 0.0001, covering roughly 99% of repertoires, were analysed. A TCS score was defined as the ratio of F50 (clonal expansion) to E x V (chaos), with BLOSUM62-based TCRdist applied between CDR3 peptides within each V-J. Welch's t-statistics and random forest reduced roughly 540 V-J features to some 14, which were used in a naive Bayes classifier (R e1071). Sample size was not statistically predetermined, and blinding of investigators to group allocation was not performed. The paper reports TCR Vbeta CDR3 sequencing of 130 to 150 peripheral blood samples: 43 ophthalmopathy, roughly 74 hyperthyroidism and about 17 progressor patients.

Sequencing used peripheral blood mononuclear cells (PBMCs), obtained at new diagnosis, from a patient treated with antithyroid drugs. This clonotype was obtained from a woman in her twenties or thirties with Graves disease. Donor details come from another sample of the same person, matched by shared clones. The rearrangement combines TRBV7-3 with TRBJ2-3, with the D segment identity uncertain. The DNA is as follows: TGTGCCAGCAGCTTAAGTTTTCGGAGCACAGATACGCAGTATTTT. Its coded protein is CASSLSFRSTDTQYF.